This T cell receptor beta chain was observed in a study of Tregs in tolerant kidney transplant recipients. A remark on this clone: The antigen remains undetermined.

Study-level results: No direct test of biological reproducibility was done here.

The nonmyeloablative bone marrow transplants came from related graft donors, with transient mixed chimerism. TCRdb's table, derived via immunoSEQ multiplex PCR, lists solely in-frame clones and lacks some. The sample records more than 70,000 clones, roughly nine tenths being singletons. Between the trimmed V and J ends, which lost 1 base and 3 bases, there was a span of 10 bases. Germline V gene lookup returns CDR1 LNHNV and CDR2 YYDKDF (reference sequence). The CDR3 covers 14 residues. The source material was CD4+ T cells from blood (PBMCs), sampled 24 months after the transplant. The chain carries TRBV15 and TRBJ2-7; tentative D call: TRBD1 (5 bases). This TCR was recovered from a human patient who received a combined kidney and bone marrow transplant. T cells may partly derive from the graft donor. DNA for the CDR3: TGTGCCACCAGCAGAGGCCTGACAGACTACGAGCAGTACTTC. Residues: CATSRGLTDYEQYF.